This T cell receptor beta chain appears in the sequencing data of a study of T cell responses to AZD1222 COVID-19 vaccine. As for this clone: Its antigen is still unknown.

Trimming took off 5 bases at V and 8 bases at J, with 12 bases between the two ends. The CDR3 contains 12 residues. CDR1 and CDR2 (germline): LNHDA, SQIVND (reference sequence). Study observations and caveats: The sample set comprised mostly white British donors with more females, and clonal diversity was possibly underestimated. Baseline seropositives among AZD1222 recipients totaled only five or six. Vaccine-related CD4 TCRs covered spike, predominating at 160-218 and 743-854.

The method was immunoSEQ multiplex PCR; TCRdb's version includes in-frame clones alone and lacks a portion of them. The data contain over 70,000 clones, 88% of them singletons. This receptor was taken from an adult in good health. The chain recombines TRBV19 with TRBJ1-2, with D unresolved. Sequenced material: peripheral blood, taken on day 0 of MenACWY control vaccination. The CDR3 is CASSATSGGYTF. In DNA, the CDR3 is TGTGCCAGTAGTGCGACGTCTGGGGGCTACACCTTC.